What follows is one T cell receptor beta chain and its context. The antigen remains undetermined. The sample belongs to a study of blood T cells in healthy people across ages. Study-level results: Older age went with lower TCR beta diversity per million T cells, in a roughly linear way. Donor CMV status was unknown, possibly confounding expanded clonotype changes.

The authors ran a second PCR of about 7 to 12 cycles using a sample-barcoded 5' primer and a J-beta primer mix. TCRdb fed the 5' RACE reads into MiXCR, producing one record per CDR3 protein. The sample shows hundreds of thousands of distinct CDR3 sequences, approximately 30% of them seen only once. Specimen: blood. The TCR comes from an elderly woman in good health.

The CDR3 protein is CSATLLKGTSGVGETQYF. The CDR3 coding sequence is TGCAGTGCAACACTCCTAAAAGGGACTAGCGGGGTAGGGGAGACCCAGTACTTC. The chain employs TRBV20-1 and TRBJ2-5, with TRBD2 matching 13 bases. CDR3 size: 18 residues. Germline values: CDR1 DFQATT, CDR2 SNEGSKA (reference sequence). J was trimmed by 5 bases and V by 6 bases; bases with no gene match: 18.